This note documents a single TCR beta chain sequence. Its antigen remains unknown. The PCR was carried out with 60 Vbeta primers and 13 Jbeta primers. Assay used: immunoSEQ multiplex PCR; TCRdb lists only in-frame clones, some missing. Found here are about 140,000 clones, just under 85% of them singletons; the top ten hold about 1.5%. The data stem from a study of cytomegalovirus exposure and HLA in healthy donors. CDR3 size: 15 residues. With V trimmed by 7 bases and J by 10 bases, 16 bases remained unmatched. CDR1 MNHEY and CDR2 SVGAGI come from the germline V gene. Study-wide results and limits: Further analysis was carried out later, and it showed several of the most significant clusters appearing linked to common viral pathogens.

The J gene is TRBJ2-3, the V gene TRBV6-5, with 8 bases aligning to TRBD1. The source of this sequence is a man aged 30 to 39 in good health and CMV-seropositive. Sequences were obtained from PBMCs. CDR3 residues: CASNAEDRGGKAQYF. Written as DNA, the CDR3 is TGTGCCAGCAACGCCGAAGACAGGGGAGGAAAGGCGCAGTATTTT.